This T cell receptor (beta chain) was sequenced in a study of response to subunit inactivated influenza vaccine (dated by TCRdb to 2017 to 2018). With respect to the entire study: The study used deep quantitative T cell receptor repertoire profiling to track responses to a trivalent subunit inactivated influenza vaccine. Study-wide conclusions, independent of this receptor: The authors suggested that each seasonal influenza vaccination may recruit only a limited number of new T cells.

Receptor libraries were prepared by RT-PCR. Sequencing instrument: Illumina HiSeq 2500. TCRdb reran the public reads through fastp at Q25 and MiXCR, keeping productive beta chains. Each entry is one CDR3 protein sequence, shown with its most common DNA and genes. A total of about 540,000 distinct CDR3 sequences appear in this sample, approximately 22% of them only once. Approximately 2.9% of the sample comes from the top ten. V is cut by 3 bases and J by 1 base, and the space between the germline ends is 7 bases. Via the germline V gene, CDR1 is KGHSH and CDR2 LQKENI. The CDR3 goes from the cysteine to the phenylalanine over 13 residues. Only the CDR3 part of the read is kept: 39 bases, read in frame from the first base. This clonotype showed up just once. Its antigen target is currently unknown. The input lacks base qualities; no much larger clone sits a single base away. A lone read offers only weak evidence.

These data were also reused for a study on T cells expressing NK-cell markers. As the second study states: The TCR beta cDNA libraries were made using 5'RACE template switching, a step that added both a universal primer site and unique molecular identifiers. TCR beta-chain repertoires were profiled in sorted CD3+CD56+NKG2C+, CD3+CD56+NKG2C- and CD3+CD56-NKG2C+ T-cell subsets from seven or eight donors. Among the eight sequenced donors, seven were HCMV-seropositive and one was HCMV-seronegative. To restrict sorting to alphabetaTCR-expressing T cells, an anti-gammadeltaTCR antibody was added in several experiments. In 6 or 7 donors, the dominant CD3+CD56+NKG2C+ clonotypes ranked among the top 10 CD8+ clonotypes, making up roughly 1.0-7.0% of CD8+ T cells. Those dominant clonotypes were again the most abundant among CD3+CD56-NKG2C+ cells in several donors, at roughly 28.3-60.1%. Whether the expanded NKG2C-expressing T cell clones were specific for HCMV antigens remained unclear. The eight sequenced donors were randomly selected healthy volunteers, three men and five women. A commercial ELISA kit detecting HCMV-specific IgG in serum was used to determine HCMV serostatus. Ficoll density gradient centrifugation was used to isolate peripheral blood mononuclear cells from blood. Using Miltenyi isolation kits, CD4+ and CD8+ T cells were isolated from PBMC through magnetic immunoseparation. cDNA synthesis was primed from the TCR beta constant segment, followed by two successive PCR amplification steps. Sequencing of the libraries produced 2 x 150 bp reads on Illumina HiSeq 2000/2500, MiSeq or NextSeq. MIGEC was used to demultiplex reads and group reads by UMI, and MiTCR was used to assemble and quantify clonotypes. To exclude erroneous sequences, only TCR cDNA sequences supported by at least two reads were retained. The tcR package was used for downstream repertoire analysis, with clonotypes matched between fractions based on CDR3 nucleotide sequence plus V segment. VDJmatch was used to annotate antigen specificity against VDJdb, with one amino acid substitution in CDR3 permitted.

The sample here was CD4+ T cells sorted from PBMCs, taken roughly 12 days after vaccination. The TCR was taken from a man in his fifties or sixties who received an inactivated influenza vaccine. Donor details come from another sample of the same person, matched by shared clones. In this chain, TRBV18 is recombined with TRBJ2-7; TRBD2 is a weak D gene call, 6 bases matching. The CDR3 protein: CASSPEGSYEQYF. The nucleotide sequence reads TGTGCCAGCTCACCGGAGGGATCCTACGAGCAGTACTTC.